Below, one TCR beta chain is given with its context. Its target is unknown. The entry originates in a study of T cells in localized non-small cell lung cancer. Points from the study as a whole: Uninvolved adjacent lung had more T cell clonality than any other tissue, topping tumor. As only one tumor region underwent sequencing, heterogeneity remains possible. The study detected a median around 61 of the top 100 tumor clones in adjacent lung. A raised T cell density in blood coincided with lengthier overall survival.

The CDR3 totals 15 residues. Germline assignment: CDR1 MNHNS and CDR2 SASEGT. The V end lost 1 base, the J end lost 0 bases, and 9 bases lay between the germline ends. Clones were read by immunoSEQ multiplex PCR, and TCRdb kept only the in-frame ones, dropping some. The sample yields 25,000 to 30,000 clones, roughly 80% seen once. Material: peripheral blood, obtained before any cancer treatment. The rearrangement uses TRBV6-1 and TRBJ1-2; D is unresolved. This clonotype originated in a woman between 35 and 70 years old with stage I lung adenocarcinoma. DNA for the CDR3: TGTGCCAGCAGTGAAGAGTTCAGAACTAACTATGGCTACACCTTC. Translating it yields CASSEEFRTNYGYTF.